The 18 T cell receptor delta chains below all came from one sample that was sequenced in a study of γδ T cells in repeated Plasmodium falciparum infection. TCRdb reprocessed the multiplex PCR reads using CATT. The sample has about 57,000 delta-chain clones; around 1.7% are singletons. Flow sorting of PBMC yielded separate Vgamma9/Vdelta2+ and Vdelta2-negative gammadelta T cell populations for bulk repertoire analysis. The sample consisted of gamma-delta T cells from blood. The receptors were gathered from a pool of human donors (malaria-infected and uninfected, not separated).

This clone has at least ten counts. This may arise from a read error, as a much more abundant clone is one base away. V usage is TRDV1 and J usage is TRDJ1; TRDD3 matches 13 bases. This CDR3 has 23 residues. The germline gives CDR1 TSWWSYY, CDR2 QGS. CDR3 region: CAIGENPSHVLGDTSVYTDKLIF. The CDR3 DNA reads TGTGCTATTGGGGAAAACCCCTCCCACGTACTGGGGGATACGTCAGTGTACACCGATAAACTCATCTTT.

In this sample, this clone turned up many times. The amino acid sequence in TCRdb belongs to a much larger clone and departs from this DNA's translation at residue 12, likely a sequencing read error; the sequence shown is translated from the DNA. V is TRDV2 and J is TRDJ1; 9 bases line up with TRDD3. CDR1 is GEAIGNYY, CDR2 EKD, per germline. CDR3 length equals 17 residues. V dropped 0 bases and J dropped 3; count of bases not matched to a gene: 10. The CDR3 nucleotides are TGTGCCTGTGACACCTTACTGGGGGACCCATACCCCGATAAACTCATCTTT. It yields the protein CACDTLLGDPYPDKLIF.

This clone was counted at least ten times. A far larger clone is a single base away, which makes a read error likely. This same CDR3 is encoded by further DNA sequences in the sample. The J gene is TRDJ1, the V gene TRDV2; 10 positions agree with TRDD3. Because TCRdb records no J gene, it was assigned here through a match of the DNA to germline. The CDR3 is 18 residues long. The V gene's germline CDR1 is GEAIGNYY and CDR2 EKD. The CDR3 DNA reads TGTGCCTGTGACCATTCTTCACTGGGGGATCCGTACACTGATAAACTCATCTTT. Protein sequence: CACDHSSLGDPYTDKLIF.

This clone was seen ten or more times. The rearrangement joins TRDV1 to TRDJ1, with TRDD3 identical over 9 bases. Germline values: CDR1 TSWWSYY, CDR2 QGS. The V and J ends lost 2 bases and 0 bases, in that order; junction bases with no gene match: 16. The CDR3 sequence is 20 residues long. DNA for the CDR3: TGTGCTCTTGGGGAAGGAAATGAGAAAACTGGGGGACACTACACCGATAAACTCATCTTT. It translates to CALGEGNEKTGGHYTDKLIF.

This clone was seen repeatedly, ten times or more. This DNA's translation differs at residue 4 from TCRdb's protein, which comes from a much larger clone; a read error is likely, and the protein shown is translated from the DNA. The chain is built from TRDV1 and TRDJ1, with TRDD3 matching over 7 bases. Germline CDR1 reads TSWWSYY; CDR2 reads QGS. The CDR3 length is 19 residues. CDR3 bases: TGTGCTCTTGAGGAACATAAGGCGGACTGGGGTGCTCGGGTCGATAAACTCATCTTT. Amino acid sequence: CALEEHKADWGARVDKLIF.

In this sample, this clone turned up a few times. A far larger clone is a single base away, which makes a read error likely. The sample holds other DNA sequences that translate to the same CDR3. DNA for the CDR3: TGTGCCTGTGATCCCCCTCCACACTGGGGGATGACAGCACAACTCTTCTTT. This codes for CACDPPPHWGMTAQLFF. V is TRDV2 and J is TRDJ2, with TRDD3 matching over 9 bases. Germline assignment: CDR1 GEAIGNYY and CDR2 EKD. J lost 3 bases, V lost 4 bases, and 11 bases had no gene match. The CDR3 has 17 amino acids.

With regard to this clone: The TCRdb record carries a much larger clone's protein, which differs from this DNA's translation at residue 24; a read error is the likely cause, and the protein listed here is the DNA translation. The gene calls are TRDV2 and TRDJ1, with D perhaps matching TRDD3 (5 bases). Matching the DNA to germline supplied the J gene, which TCRdb does not give. This CDR3 spans 27 amino acids. The germline V gene has CDR1 GEAIGNYY and CDR2 EKD. The CDR3 loop reads CACDTSLLRMGSQEDPKPTLYTDRLIF. The CDR3 DNA reads TGTGCCTGTGACACATCTCTCCTGAGAATGGGATCACAGGAGGACCCAAAACCGACTCTCTACACCGATAGACTCATCTTT.

This clone was observed at least ten times. The TCRdb protein comes from a much larger clone and disagrees with this DNA's translation at residue 9, likely due to a read error; the protein given here is derived from the DNA. The gene calls are TRDV2 and TRDJ1; D remains ambiguous. The J gene, missing from TCRdb, was assigned here through DNA to germline matching. The CDR3 extends over 14 amino acids. The ends were cut back, 3 bases at V and 4 bases at J, with 14 bases in the middle. CDR1 and CDR2 from the germline V gene are GEAIGNYY and EKD. The CDR3 coding sequence is TGTGCCTGTGACTCCTTACTTAACATCGATAAACTCATCTTT. Protein: CACDSLLNIDKLIF.

This clone was seen a few times. The protein that TCRdb holds for this DNA derives from a much larger clone and differs from the translated DNA at residue 11, which likely indicates a read error; the protein shown here is translated from the DNA. V is TRDV2 and J is TRDJ3, with 7 bases lining up with TRDD3. The J gene, absent from TCRdb, was called here by matching the DNA to germline. Looked up from germline, CDR1 is GEAIGNYY and CDR2 is EKD. The CDR3 loop spans 23 amino acids. J lost 0 bases, V lost 0 bases, and 19 bases had no gene match. CDR3 sequence reads: CACDTKGGGAPVLSSWDTRQMFF. The CDR3 nucleotides read TGTGCCTGTGACACCAAAGGTGGGGGAGCCCCTGTCCTCAGCTCCTGGGACACCCGACAGATGTTTTTC.

As regards this clone: A far larger clone is a single base away, which makes a read error likely. In the same sample, other DNA sequences code for this CDR3. The rearrangement links TRDV1 to TRDJ1; 12 bases align to TRDD3. No J gene was available from TCRdb, and it was assigned here by a germline match of the DNA. This CDR3 spans 21 amino acids. The J segment lost 8 bases and the V segment lost 2 bases, leaving 24 bases of the junction unmatched. Germline V gene lookup returns CDR1 TSWWSYY and CDR2 QGS. The CDR3 loop reads CALGETLKFTGYWGILGKLIF. The CDR3 nucleotides are TGTGCTCTTGGGGAAACCCTAAAATTCACGGGGTACTGGGGGATACTGGGGAAACTCATCTTT.

This clone was counted a few times. The TCRdb protein comes from a much larger clone and disagrees with this DNA's translation at residue 14, likely due to a read error; the protein given here is derived from the DNA. The chain joins TRDV1 to TRDJ1; D is possibly TRDD3 (5 bases). As TCRdb names no J gene, one was assigned here on the basis of a DNA match to germline. CDR1 is TSWWSYY, CDR2 QGS, per germline. The ends were cut back, 1 base at V and 0 bases at J, with 27 bases in the middle. CDR3 length: 21 amino acids. The CDR3 loop is CALGERPFFPLLLVDTDKLIF. Here the CDR3 DNA reads TGTGCTCTTGGGGAACGGCCCTTTTTCCCACTTTTACTGGTGGACACCGATAAACTCATCTTT.

In its sample, this clone was seen many times. The protein held in TCRdb is that of a much larger clone and does not match this DNA's translation at residue 9, likely because of a read error; the protein shown is translated from the DNA. The chain joins TRDV2 to TRDJ1; 9 positions agree with TRDD3. V shed 5 bases and J 0 bases; nucleotides not matched to a gene: 12. Germline V gene sequence: CDR1 GEAIGNYY, CDR2 EKD. The CDR3 sequence is 17 residues long. The CDR3 protein is CACAGTGGHFDTDKLIF. CDR3 nucleotide sequence: TGTGCCTGTGCAGGAACTGGGGGACACTTTGACACCGATAAACTCATCTTT.

With respect to this clone: This sequence is one base from a far larger clone and is likely a read error. Other DNA variants within this sample encode the same CDR3. The chain joins TRDV2 to TRDJ1, with 11 bases fitting TRDD3. TCRdb is silent on the J gene; assignment here came from matching the DNA to germline. Germline V CDR1 and CDR2: GEAIGNYY, EKD. The V segment lost 0 bases and the J segment 2 bases; nucleotides outside the gene matches: 19. The CDR3 is 21 amino acids. The CDR3 protein is CACDTAEKVGDTRLYTDKLIF. As DNA, the CDR3 is TGTGCCTGTGACACCGCGGAGAAGGTGGGGGATACGCGTCTGTATACCGATAAACTCATCTTT.

About this clone: This is likely an artifact of a read error, given a far larger clone one base away. Within the sample, other DNA sequences also encode this same CDR3. V and J are TRDV1 and TRDJ1, with D possibly being TRDD3 (5 bases). Trimming removed 4 bases from V and 0 bases from J, with 15 bases in between. Germline-derived CDR1 and CDR2 are TSWWSYY and QGS. The CDR3 length is 16 residues. The CDR3 loop reads CALGANRGGNTDKLIF. The CDR3 DNA reads as TGTGCTCTTGGGGCTAACCGGGGAGGAAACACCGATAAACTCATCTTT.

The table lists this clone with many counts. This DNA translates differently at residue 11 from the TCRdb protein, which is that of a much larger clone; a read error is likely, and the protein shown is the DNA's own translation. The genes are TRDV2 and TRDJ1; D is perhaps TRDD3 (7 bases). Trimming took off 1 base at V and 0 bases at J, with 26 bases between the two ends. This CDR3 has 20 amino acids. Germline loops: CDR1 GEAIGNYY, CDR2 EKD. CDR3 nucleotides: TGTGCCTGTGACACGGCCTTCCCACCGGCTGCTGGGGGGTACACCGATAAACTCATCTTT. It encodes CACDTAFPPAAGGYTDKLIF.

In this sample, this clone turned up a few times. This DNA's translation differs at residue 4 from TCRdb's protein, which comes from a much larger clone; a read error is likely, and the protein shown is translated from the DNA. The chain carries TRDV3 and TRDJ1, with a possible D match to TRDD2 (6 bases). The CDR3 covers 17 residues. Germline V gene sequence: CDR1 TVYSNPD, CDR2 GDNSRS (reference sequence). The germline V and J ends were trimmed by 2 bases and 2 bases, with 24 bases remaining between them. The CDR3 loop is CAFPSYRWIRRTDKLIF. In DNA form, the CDR3 reads TGTGCCTTTCCCTCCTACCGATGGATCCGTCGAACCGATAAACTCATCTTT.

In regard to this clone: This DNA's translation differs at residue 6 from TCRdb's protein, which comes from a much larger clone; a read error is likely, and the protein shown is translated from the DNA. The chain recombines TRDV1 with TRDJ1; possible D gene TRDD3, 8 bases. Germline V gene lookup returns CDR1 TSWWSYY and CDR2 QGS. CDR3 length: 27 amino acids. The V and J ends lost 1 base and 8 bases respectively, with 53 bases between them. The CDR3 is CALGEPHPLRFLPYWGSPSFHIGKLIF. The DNA for the CDR3 is TGTGCTCTTGGGGAACCCCACCCTTTAAGGTTCCTACCTTACTGGGGGTCCCCTTCCTTTCACATCGGGAAACTCATCTTT.

This clone appeared many times. TCRdb lists the protein of a much larger clone for this DNA, which differs at residue 7, so this is likely a read error; the protein given here is translated from the DNA itself. V is TRDV1 and J is TRDJ1; 7 bases agree with TRDD3. The CDR3 is 19 amino acids. CDR1 is TSWWSYY and CDR2 is QGS in the germline V gene. V gave up 3 bases and J gave up 0 bases; unmatched junction bases: 16. In nucleotides, the CDR3 is TGTGCTCTTGGGGAGCCTGGTAGTCTGGGGGTCCACCACACCGATAAACTCATCTTT. Its protein is CALGEPGSLGVHHTDKLIF.